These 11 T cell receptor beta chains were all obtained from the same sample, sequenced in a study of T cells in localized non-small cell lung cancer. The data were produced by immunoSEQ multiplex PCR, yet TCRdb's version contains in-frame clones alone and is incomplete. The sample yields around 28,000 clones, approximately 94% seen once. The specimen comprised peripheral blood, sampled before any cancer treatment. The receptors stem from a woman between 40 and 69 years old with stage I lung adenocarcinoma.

The CDR3 region is CASSPDGSSTDTQYF. The CDR3 nucleotides read TGTGCCAGCAGCCCCGACGGCTCTAGCACAGATACGCAGTATTTT. This chain uses TRBV7-7 with TRBJ2-3, with D hard to call. Deletions cut 5 bases from V and 0 bases from J, with 12 bases between. Germline V lookup: CDR1 SSHAT, CDR2 FNYEAQ (reference sequence). The CDR3 has 15 residues.

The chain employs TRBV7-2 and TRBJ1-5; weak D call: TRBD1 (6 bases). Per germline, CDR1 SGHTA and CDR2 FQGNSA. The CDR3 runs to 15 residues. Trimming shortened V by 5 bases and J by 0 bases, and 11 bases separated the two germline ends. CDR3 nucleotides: TGTGCCAGCAGCCAAGACAGGTATAGCAATCAGCCCCAGCATTTT. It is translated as CASSQDRYSNQPQHF.

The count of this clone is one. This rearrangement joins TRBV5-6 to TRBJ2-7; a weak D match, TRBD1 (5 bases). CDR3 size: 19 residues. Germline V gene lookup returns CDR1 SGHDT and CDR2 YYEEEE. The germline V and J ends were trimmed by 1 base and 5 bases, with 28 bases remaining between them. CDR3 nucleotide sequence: TGTGCCAGCAGCTTGCGTGATACAAGAGCAGGGCCCCGGCGGAACGAGCAGTACTTC. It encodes CASSLRDTRAGPRRNEQYF.

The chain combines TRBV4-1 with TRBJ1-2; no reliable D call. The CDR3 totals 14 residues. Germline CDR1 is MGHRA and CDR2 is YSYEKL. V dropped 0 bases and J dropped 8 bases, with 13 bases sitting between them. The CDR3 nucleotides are TGCGCCAGCAGCCAAGATAGGGCAGGCTACGGCTACACCTTC. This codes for CASSQDRAGYGYTF.

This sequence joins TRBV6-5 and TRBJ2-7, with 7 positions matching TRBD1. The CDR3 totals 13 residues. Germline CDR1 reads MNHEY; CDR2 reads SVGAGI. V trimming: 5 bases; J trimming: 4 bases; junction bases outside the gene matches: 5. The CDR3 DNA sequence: TGTGCCAGCAGTATTGACAGGGAGTACGAGCAGTACTTC. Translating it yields CASSIDREYEQYF.

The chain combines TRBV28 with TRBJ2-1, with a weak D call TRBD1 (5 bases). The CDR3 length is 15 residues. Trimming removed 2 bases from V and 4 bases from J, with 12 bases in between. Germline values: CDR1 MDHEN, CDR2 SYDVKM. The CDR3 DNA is TGTGCCAGCAGTTTACCCCAGGGTACGTACAATGAGCAGTTCTTC. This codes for CASSLPQGTYNEQFF.

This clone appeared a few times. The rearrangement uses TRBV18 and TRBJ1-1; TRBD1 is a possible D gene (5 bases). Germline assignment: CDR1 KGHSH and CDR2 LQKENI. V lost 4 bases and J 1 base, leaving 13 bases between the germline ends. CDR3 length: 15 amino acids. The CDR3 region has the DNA TGTGCCAGCTCACGCCAGAATGGGGGGAACACTGAAGCTTTCTTT. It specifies CASSRQNGGNTEAFF.

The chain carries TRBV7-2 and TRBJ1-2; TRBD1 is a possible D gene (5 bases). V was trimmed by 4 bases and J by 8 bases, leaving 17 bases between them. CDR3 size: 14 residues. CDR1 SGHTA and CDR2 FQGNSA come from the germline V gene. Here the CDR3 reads CASSSEWGRGGYTF. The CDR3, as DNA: TGTGCCAGCAGCTCCGAATGGGGCCGAGGCGGCTACACCTTC.

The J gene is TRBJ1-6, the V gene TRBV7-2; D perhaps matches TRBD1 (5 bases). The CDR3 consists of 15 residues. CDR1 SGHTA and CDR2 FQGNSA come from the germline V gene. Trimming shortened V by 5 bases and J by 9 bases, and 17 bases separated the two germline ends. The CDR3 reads CASSPDSGMRSPLHF. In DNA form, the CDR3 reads TGTGCCAGCAGCCCAGACTCAGGGATGCGTTCACCCCTCCACTTT.

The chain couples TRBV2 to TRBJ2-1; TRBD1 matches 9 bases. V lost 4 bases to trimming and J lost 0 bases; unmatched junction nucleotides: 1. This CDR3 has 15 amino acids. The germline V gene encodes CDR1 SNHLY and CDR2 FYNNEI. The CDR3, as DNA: TGTGCCAGCAGTGCGGACAGGGGCTCCTACAATGAGCAGTTCTTC. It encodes CASSADRGSYNEQFF.

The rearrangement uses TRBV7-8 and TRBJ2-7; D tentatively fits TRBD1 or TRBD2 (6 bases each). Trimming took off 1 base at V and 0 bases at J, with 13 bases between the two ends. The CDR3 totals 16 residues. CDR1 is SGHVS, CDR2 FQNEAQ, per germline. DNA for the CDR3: TGTGCCAGCAGCTTAGGCGGAGGGGGGAGCTCCTACGAGCAGTACTTC. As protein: CASSLGGGGSSYEQYF.